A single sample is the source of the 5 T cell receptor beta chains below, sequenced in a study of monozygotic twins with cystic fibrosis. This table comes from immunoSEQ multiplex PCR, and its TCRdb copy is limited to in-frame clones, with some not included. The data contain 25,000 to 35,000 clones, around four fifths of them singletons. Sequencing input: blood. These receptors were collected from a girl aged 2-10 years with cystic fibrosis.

Here the CDR3 reads CSVGEGGTDTQYF. In DNA form, the CDR3 reads TGCAGCGTTGGGGAGGGGGGCACAGATACGCAGTATTTT. The rearrangement joins TRBV29-1 to TRBJ2-3; TRBD2 might be the D (7 bases). Trimming took 4 bases from V and 1 from J, leaving 9 bases between them. The CDR3 runs 13 residues. The V gene's germline CDR1 is SQVTM and CDR2 ANQGSEA.

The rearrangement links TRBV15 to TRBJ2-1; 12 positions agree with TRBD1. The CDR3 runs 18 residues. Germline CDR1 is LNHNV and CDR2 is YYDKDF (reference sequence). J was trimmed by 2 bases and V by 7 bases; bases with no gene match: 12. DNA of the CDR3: TGTGCCACCAACAGGTGGGACAGGGGGCTAGGGACCTACAATGAGCAGTTCTTC. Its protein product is CATNRWDRGLGTYNEQFF.

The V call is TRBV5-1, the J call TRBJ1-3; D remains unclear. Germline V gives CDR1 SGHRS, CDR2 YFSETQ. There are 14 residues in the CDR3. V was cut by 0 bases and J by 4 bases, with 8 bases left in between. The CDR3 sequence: CASSLGVTGNTIYF. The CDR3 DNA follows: TGCGCCAGCAGCTTGGGAGTCACAGGAAACACCATATATTTT.

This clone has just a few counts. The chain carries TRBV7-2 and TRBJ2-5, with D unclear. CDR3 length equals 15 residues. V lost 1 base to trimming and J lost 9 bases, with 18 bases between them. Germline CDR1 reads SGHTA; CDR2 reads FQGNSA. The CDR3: CASSLVGSGLWPQYF. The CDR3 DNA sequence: TGTGCCAGCAGCTTAGTTGGGTCGGGCCTGTGGCCCCAGTACTTC.

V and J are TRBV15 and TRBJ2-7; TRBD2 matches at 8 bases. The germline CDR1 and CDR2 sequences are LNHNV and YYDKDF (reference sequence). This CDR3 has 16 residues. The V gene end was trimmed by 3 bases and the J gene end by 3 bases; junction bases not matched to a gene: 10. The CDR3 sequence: CATSRRREAGGYEQYF. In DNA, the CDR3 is TGTGCCACCAGCAGGAGGAGGGAGGCGGGAGGCTACGAGCAGTACTTC.